This TCR beta chain was observed in a study of shared clonotypes between healthy human individuals. Study details: CD4 naive cells filled three plates per donor, CD4 memory three, CD8 naive two and CD8 memory one. General study points: Researchers sampled only blood; tissue repertoires likely differ. A handful of donors held 5% to 5.5% of naive CD4 clonotypes in common.

The CDR3 contains 13 residues. Germline lookup yields CDR1 MNHNS and CDR2 SASEGT. Clones were read by immunoSEQ multiplex PCR, and TCRdb kept only the in-frame ones, dropping some. The sample records roughly 2 million clones, approximately 94% being singletons. A note on this clone: Antigen: not known.

In the CD4+ fraction, cells were divided into CD45RA+ naive and CD45RA-negative memory subsets. The source is a man younger than 30 in good health. The sequencing sample was made of naive CD4+ T cells sorted from blood. Subset of the sample: CD45RA+ positively selected. V and J are TRBV6-1 and TRBJ2-7; 7 nucleotides align to TRBD2. The CDR3 nucleotides read TGTGCCAGCAGTGCAATCCGGGAGGCCTCGTACATAGTC. Translating gives CASSAIREASYIV.